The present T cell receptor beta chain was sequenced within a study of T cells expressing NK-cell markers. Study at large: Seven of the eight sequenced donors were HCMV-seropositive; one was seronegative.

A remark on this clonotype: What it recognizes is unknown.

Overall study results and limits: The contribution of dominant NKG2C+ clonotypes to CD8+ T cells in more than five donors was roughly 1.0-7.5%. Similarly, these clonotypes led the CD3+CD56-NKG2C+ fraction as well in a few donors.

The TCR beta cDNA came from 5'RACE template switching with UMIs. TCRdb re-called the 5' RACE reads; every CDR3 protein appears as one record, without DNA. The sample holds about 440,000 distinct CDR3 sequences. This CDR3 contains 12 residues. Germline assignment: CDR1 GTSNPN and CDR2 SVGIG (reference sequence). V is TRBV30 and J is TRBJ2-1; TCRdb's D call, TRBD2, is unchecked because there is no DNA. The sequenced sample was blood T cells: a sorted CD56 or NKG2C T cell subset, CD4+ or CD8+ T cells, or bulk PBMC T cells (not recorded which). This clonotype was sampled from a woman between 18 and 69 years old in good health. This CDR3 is CAWRPTSGEQFF. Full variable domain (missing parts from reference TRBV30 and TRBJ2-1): SQTIHQWPATLVQPVGSPLSLECTVEGTSNPNLYWYRQAAGRGLQLLFYSVGIGQISSEVPQNLSASRPQDRQFILSSKKLLLSDSGFYLCAWRPTSGEQFFGPGTRLTVL.